This section outlines one T cell receptor (beta chain) sequence together with its context. Its target antigen remains unknown. Base-call qualities are not available, and no considerably larger clone is one nucleotide away. In total, just over 650 healthy bone marrow donors made up the cohort. At the time of sampling, all cohort members were nominally healthy, though unrecorded immune exposures were likely present. The donor tested CMV seropositive and was one of the 289 seropositive cohort members. Every donor gave a peripheral blood sample, and the peripheral blood mononuclear cells from that sample were used for TCR beta sequencing. Genomic DNA extraction from the blood cell samples was performed with the Qiagen DNeasy Blood Extraction Kit. The data derive from a study of cytomegalovirus exposure and HLA in healthy donors (dated by TCRdb to about 2017). At the level of the whole study: According to an earlier analysis of around 600 of the donors, 200 million or so T cells yielded approximately 120 million unique TCR beta sequences and about 280 Gb of sequence data. A later genetic analysis took genome-wide SNP genotypes for about 65% of the 666 donors and used that subset as a discovery cohort. In addition to the first cohort of around 670 subjects, a separate validation cohort of approximately 130 different subjects was used. Among roughly 400 genotyped donors of the cohort, an average of roughly 230,000 unique TCR beta nucleotide sequences was sequenced per donor, of which about 18% were non-productive. HLA typing included class I and class II loci at four-digit resolution. A later analysis re-analyzed previously published TCR beta repertoires from roughly 690 donors and added high-resolution HLA genotyping to study TCR occurrence patterns. Donor age, sex, ethnicity and CMV serostatus were compiled alongside the repertoire data. High-throughput TCR immunosequencing, statistical association of individual TCRs with disease status, and machine learning were combined to predict cytomegalovirus infection status. All discovery cohort repertoires had been generated using a single sequencing platform. Because of strong linkage in the cohort, 4 to 6 DR-DQ haplotypes were treated as single units for association and clustering. The aim of the study was to test whether cataloging public T cell receptors could identify signatures of past pathogen exposure. Typing coverage varied by locus: about 629-630 donors for A, B, C, DRB1 and DQB1; some 520 for DQA1; about 590 for DPA1; more than 450 for DPB1. An early release that covered 640 HLA-typed donors contained about 300 gigabases of sequencing data and approximately 85 million unique TCR sequences. Using immunosequencing, the study profiled T cell repertoires from 666 subjects and related those repertoires to cytomegalovirus serostatus. The genetic ancestry cluster associated with self-reported Caucasian donors included 81% of the roughly 400 genotyped donors. In an earlier analysis of over 550 of the donors, high-throughput TCR beta sequencing was used to judge whether each TCR beta V gene segment behaved as functional or pseudogenic. In the later analysis, no new phenotypic data were used to find candidate immune exposures; instead, reliance was placed on TCR beta sequences and their occurrence across donors.

What the research found in general, with its limitations: In a later analysis, HLA-associated TCR beta chains showed more clonal expansion and lower generation probabilities than non-associated chains that were equally common. Most CMV-associated TCR beta chains appeared to be HLA-restricted in a later analysis, and the HLA associations seemed to be driven largely by CMV exposure. A cluster of highly shared sequence variants was judged likely to be a technical artifact of the sequencing pipeline. An earlier analysis of approximately 600 of the donors showed that most TCR beta V segments appeared in productive rearrangements either about 87% or about 30% of the time, which broadly matched IMGT annotations. Most TCR sequences were observed very rarely across donors, whereas some public TCRs were present in many individuals. Because HLA typing was unavailable for some donors at each locus, only the typed subset was used in association tests. A later genetic analysis reported fewer N-insertions in productive TCRs among donors in an Asian-associated ancestry cluster than the roughly 620-donor mean. In a later analysis, the rate of TCR association differed among HLA loci, with DRB1 alleles having the most associated TCRs and HLA-C alleles having the fewest. The authors suggested that the approach could potentially be extended to other disease states and immunological phenotypes. Only TCR beta chains were sequenced in this cohort, and the absence of alpha or paired-chain data limited detectable features. A later analysis associated about 18,000 TCR beta sequences with specific HLA alleles at a false discovery rate of 0.05. Linkage disequilibrium might explain the correlated functional status among segregating V segments, but an unknown experimental factor could not be excluded. A further reported finding was that TCR beta sequences accurately predicted the HLA-A and HLA-B alleles for most subjects in the first cohort. The study listed 150 to 200 TCR beta chains as associated with cytomegalovirus. In vitro tests confirmed that three of the cytomegalovirus-associated TCR beta chains recognize cytomegalovirus antigens. The classifier was reported to diagnose cytomegalovirus status with high specificity and sensitivity in both the original and validation cohorts. Presence/absence analyses assumed roughly uniform sequencing depth across donors, an assumption that may not hold. Because counts were too low, more than 15 rarely observed V segments, including chromosome 9 orphons, were left out of the earlier analysis of some 600 of the donors. Several of the top co-occurrence clusters appeared to be linked to parvovirus B19, influenza, CMV and Epstein-Barr virus, according to a later analysis. For the cohort, immune exposure information was limited to CMV serostatus. The 87-base-pair reads could not distinguish some IMGT-functional V segments, including TRBV6-2 and TRBV6-3, so those segments were excluded. V-gene and J-gene trimming of TCR beta chains was associated with a missense DCLRE1C variant in a later genetic analysis, and the association was replicated in an independent cohort. Assigning TCR associations to individual alleles was difficult when HLA alleles, especially DR and DQ, strongly co-occurred.

CDR1 and CDR2 were assigned from the germline V gene as MGHRA and YSYEKL. Inclusive of the bounding cysteine and phenylalanine, the CDR3 is 16 residues long. The kept DNA is CDR3 alone, 48 bases in frame from the first base. Trimmed from V: 2 bases; trimmed from J: 5 bases; junction bases lacking a gene match: 12. Libraries were constructed by the immunoSEQ multiplex PCR assay. The multiplex PCR relied on a mix of 60 forward primers for TCR Vbeta segments and 13 reverse primers for TCR Jbeta segments. A multiplex PCR assay on genomic DNA amplified the CDR3 region of rearranged TCR beta genes. The Illumina HiSeq System was used to sequence the amplified TCR beta libraries as 87-base-pair reads. Concerning the study's data processing: In a later analysis, about 80 million unique TCR beta chains were counted across the 500 to 850 repertoires, and around 10 million of these chains were shared by at least two donors. Raw reads were error-corrected and collapsed into unique sequences with a nearest-neighbor algorithm that merged closely related sequences to remove PCR and sequencing errors. V, D and J gene segments were assigned by aligning CDR3 sequences to IMGT reference sequences. For a sequence to be retained, a match of at least six nucleotides was required to both a V gene segment and a J gene segment. Rearrangements were called productive when the CDR3 lacked stop codons and stayed in frame with V and J; all others were non-productive. Following IMGT convention, CDR3 was defined as the stretch from the second conserved V-encoded cysteine up to the conserved J-encoded phenylalanine. The earlier analysis of 500 to 750 of the donors excluded any sequence lacking an unambiguous match to a single V gene segment. An earlier analysis of approximately 590 of the donors called V segments functional above 56.7% productive rearrangements and segregating when the between-donor standard deviation exceeded 5%. A statistical classification framework was built to diagnose cytomegalovirus status from the catalog of TCR beta chain sequences. V and J gene assignment, in a later analysis, came from comparing TCR nucleotide sequences with IMGT/GENE-DB human TR gene sequences. In a later analysis, CDR3 sequences and most-parsimonious VDJ recombination scenarios were assigned using the TCRdist pipeline. A later analysis defined each TCR beta chain by its CDR3 amino acid sequence plus V-gene family, and excluded reads lacking a unique V-gene family. To address suspected cross-contamination and a sequencing artifact, a later analysis removed over 500 highly shared, low-generation-probability nucleotide sequences. In a later analysis, a clonal expansion index was calculated for each public chain from normalized within-repertoire ranks of inferred template counts. A later analysis computed generation probabilities with a VDJ recombination model fitted to out-of-frame rearrangements, and checked the results against IGoR. In a later analysis, TCR-TCR, TCR-HLA and TCR-CMV co-occurrence was scored with hypergeometric tests, and a repertoire-size bias correction was applied to TCR pairs. To estimate false discovery rates, a later analysis permuted the HLA or CMV assignments 20 times. In a later analysis, co-occurring TCRs were grouped with DBSCAN, and TCRdist sequence similarity was added when clustering was performed within HLA-allele-positive subsets. Repertoires with fewer than 30,000 or more than 120,000 public chains, plus five repertoires with anomalous nucleotide sharing, were excluded from co-occurrence clustering. What TCRdb holds here is the immuneACCESS table cut down to in-frame rearrangements. Part of the clones is not present; checked against another copy, under half of the missing clones reflect an unresolved V gene, and the others are unexplained. V and J calls plus clone size are reproduced from that table; the DNA served to infer D and trimming. For this sample there are approximately 140,000 clones; around 80% appear just once. The ten largest clonotypes hold 1% to 1.5% of the sample.

Material for sequencing was PBMCs. The TCR sequence derives from a male donor in good health and CMV-seropositive. The V and J genes are TRBV4-1 and TRBJ2-7; the junction holds 7 bases that match TRBD2. The CDR3 here reads CASSQKGGTSGNEQYF. The DNA sequence follows: TGCGCCAGCAGCCAAAAGGGAGGGACGTCGGGAAACGAGCAGTACTTC.